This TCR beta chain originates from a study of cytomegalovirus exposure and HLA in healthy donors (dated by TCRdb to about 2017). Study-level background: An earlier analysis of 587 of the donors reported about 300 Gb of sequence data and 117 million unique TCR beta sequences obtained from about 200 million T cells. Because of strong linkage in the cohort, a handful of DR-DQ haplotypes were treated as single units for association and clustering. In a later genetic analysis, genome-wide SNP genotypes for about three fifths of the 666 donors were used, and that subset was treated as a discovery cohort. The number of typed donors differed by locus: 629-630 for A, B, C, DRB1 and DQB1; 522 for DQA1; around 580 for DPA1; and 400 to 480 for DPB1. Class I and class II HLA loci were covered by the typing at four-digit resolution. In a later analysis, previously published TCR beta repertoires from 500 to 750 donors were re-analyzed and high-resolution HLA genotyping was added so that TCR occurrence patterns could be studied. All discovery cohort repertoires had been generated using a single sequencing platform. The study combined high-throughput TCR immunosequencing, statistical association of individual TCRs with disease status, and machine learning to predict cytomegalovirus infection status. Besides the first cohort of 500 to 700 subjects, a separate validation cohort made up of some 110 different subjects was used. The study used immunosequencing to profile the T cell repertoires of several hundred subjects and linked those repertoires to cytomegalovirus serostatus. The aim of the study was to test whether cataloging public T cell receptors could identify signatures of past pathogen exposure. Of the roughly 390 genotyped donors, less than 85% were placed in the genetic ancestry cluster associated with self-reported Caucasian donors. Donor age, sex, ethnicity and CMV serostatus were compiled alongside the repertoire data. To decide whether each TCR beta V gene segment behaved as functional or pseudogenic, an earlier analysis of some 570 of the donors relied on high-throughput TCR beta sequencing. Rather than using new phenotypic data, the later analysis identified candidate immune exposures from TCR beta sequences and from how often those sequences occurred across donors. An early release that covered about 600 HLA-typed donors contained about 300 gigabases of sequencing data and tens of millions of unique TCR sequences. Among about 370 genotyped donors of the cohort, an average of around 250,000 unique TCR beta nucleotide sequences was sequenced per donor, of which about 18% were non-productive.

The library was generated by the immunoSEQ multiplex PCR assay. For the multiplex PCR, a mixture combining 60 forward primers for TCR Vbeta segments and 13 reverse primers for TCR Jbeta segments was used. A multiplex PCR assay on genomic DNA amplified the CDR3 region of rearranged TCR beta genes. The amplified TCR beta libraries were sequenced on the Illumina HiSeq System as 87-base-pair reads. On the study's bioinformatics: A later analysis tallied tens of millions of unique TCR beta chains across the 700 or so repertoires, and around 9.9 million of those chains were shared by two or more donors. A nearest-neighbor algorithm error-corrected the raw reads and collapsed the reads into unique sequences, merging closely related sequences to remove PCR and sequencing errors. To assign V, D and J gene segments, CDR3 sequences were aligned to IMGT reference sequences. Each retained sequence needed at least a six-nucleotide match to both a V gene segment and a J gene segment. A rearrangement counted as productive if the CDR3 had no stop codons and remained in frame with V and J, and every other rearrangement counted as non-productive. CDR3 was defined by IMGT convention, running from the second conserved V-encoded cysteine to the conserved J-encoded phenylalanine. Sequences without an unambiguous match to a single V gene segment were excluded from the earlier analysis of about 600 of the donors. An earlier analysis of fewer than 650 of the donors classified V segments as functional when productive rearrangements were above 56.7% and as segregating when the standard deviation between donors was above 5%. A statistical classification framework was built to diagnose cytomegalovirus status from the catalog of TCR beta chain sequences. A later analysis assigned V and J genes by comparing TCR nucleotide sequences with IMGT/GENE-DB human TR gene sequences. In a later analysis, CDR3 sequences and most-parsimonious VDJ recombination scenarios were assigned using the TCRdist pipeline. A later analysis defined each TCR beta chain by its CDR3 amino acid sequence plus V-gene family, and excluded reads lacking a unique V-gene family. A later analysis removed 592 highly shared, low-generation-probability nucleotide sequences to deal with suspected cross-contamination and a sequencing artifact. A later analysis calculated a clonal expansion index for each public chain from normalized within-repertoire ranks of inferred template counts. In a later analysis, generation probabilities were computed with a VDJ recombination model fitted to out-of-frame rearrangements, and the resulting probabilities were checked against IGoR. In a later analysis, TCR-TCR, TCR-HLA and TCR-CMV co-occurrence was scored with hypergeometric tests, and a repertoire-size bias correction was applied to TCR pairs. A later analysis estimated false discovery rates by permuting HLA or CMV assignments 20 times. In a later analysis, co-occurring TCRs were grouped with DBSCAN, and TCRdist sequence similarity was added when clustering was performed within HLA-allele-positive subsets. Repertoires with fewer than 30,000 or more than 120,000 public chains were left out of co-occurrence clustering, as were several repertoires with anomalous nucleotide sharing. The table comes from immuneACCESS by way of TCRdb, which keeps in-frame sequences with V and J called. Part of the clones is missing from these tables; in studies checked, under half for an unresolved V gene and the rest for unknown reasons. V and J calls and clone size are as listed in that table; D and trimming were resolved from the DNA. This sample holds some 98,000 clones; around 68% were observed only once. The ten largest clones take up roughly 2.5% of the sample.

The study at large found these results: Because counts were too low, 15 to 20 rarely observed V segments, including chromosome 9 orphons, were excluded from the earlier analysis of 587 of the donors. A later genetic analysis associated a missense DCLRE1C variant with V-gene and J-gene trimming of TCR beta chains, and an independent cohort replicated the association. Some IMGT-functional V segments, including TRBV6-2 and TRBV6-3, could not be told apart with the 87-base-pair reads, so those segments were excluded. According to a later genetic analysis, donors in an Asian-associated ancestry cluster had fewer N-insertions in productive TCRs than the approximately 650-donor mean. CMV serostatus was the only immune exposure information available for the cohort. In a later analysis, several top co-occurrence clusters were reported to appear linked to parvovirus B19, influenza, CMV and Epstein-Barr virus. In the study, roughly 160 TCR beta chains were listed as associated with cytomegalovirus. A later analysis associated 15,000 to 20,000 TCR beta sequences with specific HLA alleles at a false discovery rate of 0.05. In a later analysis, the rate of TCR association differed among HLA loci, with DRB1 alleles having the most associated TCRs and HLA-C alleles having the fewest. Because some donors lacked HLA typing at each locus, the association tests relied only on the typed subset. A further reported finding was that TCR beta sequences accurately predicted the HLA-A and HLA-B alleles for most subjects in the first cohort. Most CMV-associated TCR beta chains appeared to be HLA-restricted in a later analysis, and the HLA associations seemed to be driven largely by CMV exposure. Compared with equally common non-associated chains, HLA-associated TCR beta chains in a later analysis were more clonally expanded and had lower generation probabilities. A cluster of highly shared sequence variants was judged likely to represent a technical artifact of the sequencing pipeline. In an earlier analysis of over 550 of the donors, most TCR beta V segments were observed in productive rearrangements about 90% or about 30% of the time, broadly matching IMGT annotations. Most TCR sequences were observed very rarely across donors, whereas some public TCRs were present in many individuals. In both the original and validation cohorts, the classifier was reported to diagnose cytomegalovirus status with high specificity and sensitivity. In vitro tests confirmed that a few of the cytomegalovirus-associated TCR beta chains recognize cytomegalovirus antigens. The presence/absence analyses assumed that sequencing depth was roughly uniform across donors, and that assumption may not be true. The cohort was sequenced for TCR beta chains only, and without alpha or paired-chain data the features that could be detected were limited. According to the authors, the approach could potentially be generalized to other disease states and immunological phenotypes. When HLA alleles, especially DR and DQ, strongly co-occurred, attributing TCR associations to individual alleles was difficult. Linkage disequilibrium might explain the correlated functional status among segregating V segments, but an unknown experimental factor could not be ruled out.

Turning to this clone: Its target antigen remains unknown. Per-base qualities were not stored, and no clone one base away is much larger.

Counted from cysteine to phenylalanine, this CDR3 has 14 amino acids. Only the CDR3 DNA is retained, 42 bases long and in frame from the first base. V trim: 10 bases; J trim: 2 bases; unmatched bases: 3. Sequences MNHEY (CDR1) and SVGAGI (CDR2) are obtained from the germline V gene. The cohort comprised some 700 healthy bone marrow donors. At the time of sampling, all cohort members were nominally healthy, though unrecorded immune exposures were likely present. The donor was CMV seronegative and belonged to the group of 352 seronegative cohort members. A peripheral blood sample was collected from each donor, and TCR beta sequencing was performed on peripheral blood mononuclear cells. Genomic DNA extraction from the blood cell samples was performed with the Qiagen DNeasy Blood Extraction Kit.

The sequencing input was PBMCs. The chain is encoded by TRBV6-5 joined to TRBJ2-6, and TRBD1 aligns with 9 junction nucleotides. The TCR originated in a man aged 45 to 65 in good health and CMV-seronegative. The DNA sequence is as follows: TGTGCCACCCGGGACAGGGCTGGGGCCAACGTCCTGACTTTC. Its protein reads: CATRDRAGANVLTF.